One and the same sample provided the 5 T cell receptor beta chains below, sequenced in a study of OX40 agonist ivuxolimab in advanced cancers. Library method: the immunoSEQ multiplex PCR assay. TCRdb re-hosts the immuneACCESS table, in-frame sequences only. Its copies lack some clones; in the studies checked, an unresolved V gene accounts for under half of them, and the cause for the rest is not known. This sample has over 60,000 clones in its table, and 82% of those were observed once. The top ten clonotypes cover approximately 6.3% of the sample. The sample in question was CD4+ or CD8+ T cells sorted from blood, obtained in a trial of the OX40 agonist ivuxolimab. Receptors were obtained from an adult with an advanced solid tumor such as melanoma, head and neck, liver or kidney cancer.

To note about this clone: Other DNA sequences within the sample encode an identical CDR3. V is TRBV28 and J is TRBJ2-7; TRBD1 matches 10 bases. There are 13 residues in the CDR3. Germline CDR1 and CDR2: MDHEN and SYDVKM. Trimming removed 6 bases from V and 2 bases from J; junction bases left unmatched: 1. The CDR3 nucleotides are TGTGCCAGCAGAGGACAGGGGGCCTACGAGCAGTACTTC. Protein sequence: CASRGQGAYEQYF.

V gene TRBV6-1 combines with J gene TRBJ2-3; D not resolved. Deletions cut 4 bases from V and 6 bases from J, with 11 bases between. Looked up from germline, CDR1 is MNHNS and CDR2 is SASEGT. The CDR3 has 13 residues. In DNA form, the CDR3 reads TGTGCCAGCAGTGTATTAGACTGGGATACGCAGTATTTT. Translating it yields CASSVLDWDTQYF.

This clone was recorded only once. The rearrangement uses TRBV2 and TRBJ2-5; 10 nucleotides line up with TRBD2. Germline V lookup: CDR1 SNHLY, CDR2 FYNNEI. The V segment lost 10 bases and the J segment 2 bases; nucleotides outside the gene matches: 10. CDR3 size: 15 residues. CDR3 loop: CATRRSSGRQETQYF. In DNA, the CDR3 is TGTGCCACCAGAAGGTCTAGCGGGAGACAAGAGACCCAGTACTTC.

This chain joins TRBV9 and TRBJ2-3; 9 nucleotides line up with TRBD2. This CDR3 is 16 amino acids long. The germline V gene has CDR1 SGDLS and CDR2 YYNGEE. After removal of 4 bases from V and 8 bases from J, the junction contained 14 bases not matched to a gene. CDR3 nucleotides: TGTGCCAGCAGCACCCGCGGGGGGGCCCCGGAGAGTACGCAGTATTTT. This gives the protein CASSTRGGAPESTQYF.

This clone was seen a few times. This chain uses TRBV10-3 with TRBJ2-6; 7 nucleotides line up with TRBD2. The CDR3 has 16 amino acids. Germline lookup yields CDR1 ENHRY and CDR2 SYGVKD. Germline trimming cut 4 bases from V and 1 base from J; bases unmatched to any gene: 4. Here the CDR3 reads CAISAGGGSGANVLTF. The CDR3 coding sequence is TGTGCCATCAGTGCCGGGGGAGGGTCTGGGGCCAACGTCCTGACTTTC.